This record looks at one T cell receptor (beta chain) sequence and its context. As yet, its antigen is unknown. This entry is derived from a study of OX40 agonist ivuxolimab in advanced cancers. Study-level information: The study treated patients with ivuxolimab, an agonistic anti-OX40 (CD134) antibody. Treatment received earlier with anti-PD-1, anti-PD-L1 or anti-CTLA-4 agents was allowed, and less than 45% had some.

Notes on the study in general: Specificity for antigen went undetermined in the expanded peripheral T cells.

Method: immunoSEQ multiplex PCR; TCRdb's copy keeps in-frame clones and lacks some. The sample yields roughly 120,000 clones, around 90% seen once. Autoimmune disease history or systemic immunosuppression led to patients being barred. V shed 6 bases, J shed 2 bases, and the junction held 7 bases outside the gene matches. Germline assignment: CDR1 LNHDA and CDR2 SQIVND (reference sequence). The CDR3 is 15 residues long. The clonotype was recovered from an adult with an advanced solid tumor such as melanoma, head and neck, liver or kidney cancer. The specimen was CD4+ or CD8+ T cells sorted from blood, collected in a trial of the OX40 agonist ivuxolimab. This chain uses TRBV19 with TRBJ1-5; 7 positions match TRBD1. The CDR3 DNA reads TGTGCCAGTAGGGGACAGCCTACTCGCAATCAGCCCCAGCATTTT. Protein: CASRGQPTRNQPQHF. The full variable domain, rest sourced from reference TRBV19 and TRBJ1-5, is DGGITQSPKYLFRKEGQNVTLSCEQNLNHDAMYWYRQDPGQGLRLIYYSQIVNDFQKGDIAEGYSVSREKKESFPLTVTSAQKNPTAFYLCASRGQPTRNQPQHFGDGTRLSIL.